This TCR beta chain is from a study of blood T cells in healthy people across ages. General study points: The donors' CMV status was not determined, possibly confounding changes in expanded clonotypes. Diversity estimated from one million T cells was considered an underestimate.

For this clonotype: Its antigen is still unknown.

PCR was performed a second time for roughly 7 to 12 cycles using a sample-barcoded 5' primer and a J-beta primer mix. TCRdb re-called the 5' RACE reads through MiXCR, storing one row per CDR3 protein. The table includes roughly 800,000 distinct CDR3 sequences, 35% to 40% detected once. This TCR came from a young man in good health. Specimen: blood.

CDR3 amino acids: CSARDPTGPYNEQYF. The CDR3 DNA follows: TGCAGTGCTAGAGACCCAACAGGGCCCTACAATGAGCAGTACTTC. The V and J genes are TRBV20-1 and TRBJ2-7; tentative D call: TRBD1 (6 bases). The CDR3 runs 15 residues. Germline loops: CDR1 DFQATT, CDR2 SNEGSKA (reference sequence). V was clipped by 0 bases and J by 7 bases, with 19 bases between them.